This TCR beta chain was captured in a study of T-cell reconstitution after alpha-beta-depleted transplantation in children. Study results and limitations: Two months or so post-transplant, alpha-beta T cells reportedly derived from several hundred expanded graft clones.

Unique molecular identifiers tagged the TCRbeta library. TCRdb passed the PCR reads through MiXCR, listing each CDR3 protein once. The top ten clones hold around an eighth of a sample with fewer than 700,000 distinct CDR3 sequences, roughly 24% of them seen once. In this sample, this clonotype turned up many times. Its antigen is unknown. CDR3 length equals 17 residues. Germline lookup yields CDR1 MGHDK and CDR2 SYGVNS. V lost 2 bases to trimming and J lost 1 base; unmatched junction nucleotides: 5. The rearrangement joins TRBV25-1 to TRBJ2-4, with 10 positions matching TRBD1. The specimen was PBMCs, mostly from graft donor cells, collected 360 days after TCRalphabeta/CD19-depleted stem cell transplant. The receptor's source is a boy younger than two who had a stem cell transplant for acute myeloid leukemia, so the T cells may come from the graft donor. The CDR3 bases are TGTGCCAGCAGTGAACCCCCGGGACAGGGGGCCAAAAACATTCAGTACTTC. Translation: CASSEPPGQGAKNIQYF.